The 21 T cell receptor beta chains presented below share a single source sample, sequenced in a study of T cells in localized non-small cell lung cancer. Assay used: immunoSEQ multiplex PCR; TCRdb lists only in-frame clones, some missing. The sample contains about 870 clones, roughly 27% of which appear only once. The sample here was normal lung tissue next to the tumor, taken before any cancer treatment. These receptors were collected from a male donor aged 60 or over with stage I lung adenocarcinoma.

This clone has more than one count but fewer than ten. The chain recombines TRBV19 with TRBJ2-7; the D gene is possibly TRBD2 (6 bases). Trimming cost V 5 bases and J 5 bases, with 19 bases left between them. The CDR3 is 15 residues long. Per the germline V gene, CDR1 is LNHDA and CDR2 is SQIVND (reference sequence). CDR3 DNA sequence: TGTGCCAGTAGTTCATTGGAGGGGCTCCGTAACGAGCAGTACTTC. It yields the protein CASSSLEGLRNEQYF.

By share, this clone ranks as large (0.1 to 1%). The chain employs TRBV28 and TRBJ1-5, with a possible D match to TRBD1 (5 bases). Germline loops: CDR1 MDHEN, CDR2 SYDVKM. The CDR3 totals 22 residues. Trimming cost V 2 bases and J 10 bases, with 39 bases left between them. CDR3 amino acids: CASSLANFGALWSREEISPQHF. The CDR3 region has the DNA TGTGCCAGCAGTTTAGCCAACTTTGGGGCTTTATGGAGTCGGGAAGAAATCAGCCCCCAGCATTTT.

This clone was observed a handful of times. The chain employs TRBV30 and TRBJ1-5; D might be TRBD1 (5 bases). The CDR3 extends over 13 amino acids. The V end was cut by 0 bases, the J end by 8 bases, with 11 bases between. The germline V gene encodes CDR1 GTSNPN and CDR2 SVGIG (reference sequence). The chain's CDR3 is CAWSVMGPEPQHF. CDR3 nucleotides: TGTGCCTGGAGTGTTATGGGGCCGGAGCCCCAGCATTTT.

This rearrangement joins TRBV10-3 to TRBJ1-5; D not certain. Germline lookup yields CDR1 ENHRY and CDR2 SYGVKD. The CDR3 extends over 15 amino acids. Trimming left V 0 bases short and J 6 bases short, with 12 bases between. The chain's CDR3 is CAISESLGSSQPQHF. DNA for the CDR3: TGTGCCATCAGTGAGTCTTTGGGGAGTAGTCAGCCCCAGCATTTT.

This clone was counted only a few times. The chain couples TRBV9 to TRBJ2-5; the match to TRBD2 covers 7 bases. The germline gives CDR1 SGDLS, CDR2 YYNGEE. V was pared by 5 bases and J by 4 bases, with 8 bases of the junction left unmatched. This CDR3 is 14 amino acids long. The CDR3 here is CASSGPGGRETQYF. DNA of the CDR3: TGTGCCAGCAGTGGACCGGGAGGAAGAGAGACCCAGTACTTC. Combining the CDR3 with reference TRBV9 and TRBJ2-5 gives the whole variable domain DSGVTQTPKHLITATGQRVTLRCSPRSGDLSVYWYQQSLDQGLQFLIQYYNGEERAKGNILERFSAQQFPDLHSELNLSSLELGDSALYFCASSGPGGRETQYFGPGTRLLVL.

This clone was observed a handful of times. The rearrangement links TRBV6-8 to TRBJ1-5; no clear D. V lost 3 bases to trimming and J lost 5 bases, with 8 bases between them. The CDR3 has 13 amino acids. CDR1 MNHGY and CDR2 SAAAGT come from the germline V gene. DNA for the CDR3: TGTGCCAGCAGTTATCGGCTCGATCAGCCCCAGCATTTT. Amino acids: CASSYRLDQPQHF.

This chain connects TRBV19 to TRBJ1-2, with 9 bases matching TRBD1. V shed 5 bases, J shed 3 bases, and the junction held 4 bases outside the gene matches. Looked up from germline, CDR1 is LNHDA and CDR2 is SQIVND (reference sequence). The CDR3 runs to 14 residues. The CDR3 nucleotides are TGTGCCAGTAGTCTCCGGGACAGGGACTATGGCTACACCTTC. Protein: CASSLRDRDYGYTF.

By share, this clone counts as medium-sized. The CDR3 loop is CASSAPGQGTYEQYF. The CDR3 coding sequence is TGTGCCAGCAGTGCACCGGGACAGGGTACCTACGAGCAGTACTTC. V is TRBV6-8 and J is TRBJ2-7, with 9 bases aligning to TRBD1. V lost 5 bases, J lost 2 bases, and 7 bases stayed unmatched. The CDR3 consists of 15 residues. CDR1 is MNHGY and CDR2 is SAAAGT in the germline V gene.

The CDR3 DNA follows: TGTGCCAGCTCACCAACGGCGGGGGGCGCCTACGAGCAGTACTTC. Translation gives CASSPTAGGAYEQYF. The rearrangement uses TRBV18 and TRBJ2-7; the match to TRBD2 covers 8 bases. CDR3 length: 15 residues. CDR1 is KGHSH, CDR2 LQKENI, per germline. The ends lost 2 bases at V and 2 bases at J; junction bases unmatched: 5.

Judged by abundance, this clone is medium-sized (0.01 to 0.1%). V gene TRBV11-3 combines with J gene TRBJ2-7; D tentatively fits TRBD1 or TRBD2 (5 bases each). Germline V gene lookup returns CDR1 SGHNT and CDR2 YENEEA. This CDR3 contains 15 residues. Trimming stripped 1 base from V and 5 bases from J, with 15 bases between. The CDR3: CASSLVKGPGDEQYF. CDR3 coding DNA: TGTGCCAGCAGCTTAGTAAAGGGACCGGGCGACGAGCAGTACTTC.

In DNA form, the CDR3 reads TGTGCCAGCAGCCAAGCTCTGCGGGAAGCCAAAAACATTCAGTACTTC. Protein: CASSQALREAKNIQYF. This chain connects TRBV7-5 to TRBJ2-4; no check of the table's D call, TRBD2, against the DNA was made. TRBV7-5 is given as a pseudogene. The CDR3 extends over 16 amino acids.

This chain links TRBV18 with TRBJ2-7; D not resolved. V was cut by 2 bases and J by 3 bases, with 8 bases left in between. Germline lookup yields CDR1 KGHSH and CDR2 LQKENI. The CDR3 contains 13 residues. DNA for the CDR3: TGTGCCAGCTCACCAGCGACGGACTACGAGCAGTACTTC. It encodes CASSPATDYEQYF.

The table lists this clone with a few counts. One junction end disagrees with the germline gene, perhaps due to a read error. This rearrangement joins TRBV6-8 to TRBJ1-6; D possibly corresponds to TRBD1 (6 bases). Germline V gene sequence: CDR1 MNHGY, CDR2 SAAAGT. This CDR3 contains 14 residues. In nucleotides, the CDR3 is TGTGCCACCAGTCCGGACAGAATAAATTCACCCCTCCACTTT. This sequence encodes CATSPDRINSPLHF.

In its sample, this clone is medium-sized. J is TRBJ1-1 and V is TRBV6-8, with 10 bases identical to TRBD1. The CDR3 is 17 residues long. CDR1 and CDR2 (germline): MNHGY, SAAAGT. Trimming at V came to 2 bases and at J to 4 bases, leaving 10 bases not matched to a gene. The CDR3 loop is CASSYALTGGATTEAFF. In nucleotides, the CDR3 is TGTGCCAGCAGTTACGCCTTGACAGGGGGCGCGACCACTGAAGCTTTCTTT.

The chain is built from TRBV5-1 and TRBJ1-5, with TRBD1 matching 7 bases. This CDR3 is 14 amino acids long. V shed 4 bases, J shed 2 bases, and the junction held 3 bases outside the gene matches. CDR1 and CDR2 from the germline V gene are SGHRS and YFSETQ. The CDR3 region has the DNA TGCGCCAGCAGCCCAGACAGGGGCAATCAGCCCCAGCATTTT. It is translated as CASSPDRGNQPQHF.

The gene calls are TRBV29-1 and TRBJ2-7; TRBD1 might be the D (6 bases). The length of the CDR3 is 14 residues. Germline V CDR1 and CDR2: SQVTM, ANQGSEA. Trimming removed 8 bases at V and 4 bases at J, with 21 bases between. This chain's CDR3 is CSYVGQGFQYEQYF. The CDR3 nucleotides read TGCAGCTACGTTGGTCAGGGGTTTCAGTACGAGCAGTACTTC.

As DNA, the CDR3 is TGTGCCTGGAGTGCCGGCAGGGGCGACGGAGATACGCAGTATTTT. This sequence encodes CAWSAGRGDGDTQYF. The V gene is TRBV30, the J gene TRBJ2-3; D is possibly TRBD1 (6 bases). This CDR3 is built from 15 residues. V gave up 1 base and J gave up 5 bases, with 16 bases separating them. From germline, CDR1 is GTSNPN and CDR2 SVGIG (reference sequence).

This clone is judged medium-sized. The genes are TRBV9 and TRBJ1-1; 7 bases fit TRBD1. This CDR3 region has 14 residues. After removal of 6 bases from V and 0 bases from J, the junction contained 5 bases not matched to a gene. Germline loops: CDR1 SGDLS, CDR2 YYNGEE. CDR3 in amino acids: CASTSQGVNTEAFF. The CDR3 nucleotides are TGTGCCAGCACGAGTCAGGGGGTGAACACTGAAGCTTTCTTT. Looking up the rest from reference TRBV9 and TRBJ1-1 gives the full variable domain: DSGVTQTPKHLITATGQRVTLRCSPRSGDLSVYWYQQSLDQGLQFLIQYYNGEERAKGNILERFSAQQFPDLHSELNLSSLELGDSALYFCASTSQGVNTEAFFGQGTRLTVV.

In this sample, this clone turned up a few times. V gene TRBV11-3 combines with J gene TRBJ1-2, with TRBD1 as a possible D gene (5 bases). CDR3 length: 15 amino acids. From germline, CDR1 is SGHNT and CDR2 YENEEA. The V and J ends lost 6 bases and 2 bases respectively, with 16 bases between them. The CDR3 DNA follows: TGTGCCAGCAGTACGAGGGGTAGAGGGAACTATGGCTACACCTTC. It translates to CASSTRGRGNYGYTF.

The V call is TRBV11-3, the J call TRBJ2-7; 8 bases line up with TRBD1. Unmatched junction bases numbered 5, after V lost 4 bases and J lost 0 bases. The CDR3 has 15 amino acids. The germline V gene encodes CDR1 SGHNT and CDR2 YENEEA. This chain's CDR3 is CASSSGQGPSYEQYF. CDR3 coding DNA: TGTGCCAGCAGCTCTGGACAGGGCCCCTCCTACGAGCAGTACTTC.

This clone occurred a few times. The CDR3 DNA follows: TGTGCCAGTAGCTTGGACAGGGGGCGACACGAGCAGTACTTC. This gives the protein CASSLDRGRHEQYF. The genes are TRBV19 and TRBJ2-7; 11 positions match TRBD1. The J segment lost 5 bases and the V segment lost 6 bases, leaving 6 bases of the junction unmatched. Germline V lookup: CDR1 LNHDA, CDR2 SQIVND (reference sequence). The CDR3 consists of 14 residues.